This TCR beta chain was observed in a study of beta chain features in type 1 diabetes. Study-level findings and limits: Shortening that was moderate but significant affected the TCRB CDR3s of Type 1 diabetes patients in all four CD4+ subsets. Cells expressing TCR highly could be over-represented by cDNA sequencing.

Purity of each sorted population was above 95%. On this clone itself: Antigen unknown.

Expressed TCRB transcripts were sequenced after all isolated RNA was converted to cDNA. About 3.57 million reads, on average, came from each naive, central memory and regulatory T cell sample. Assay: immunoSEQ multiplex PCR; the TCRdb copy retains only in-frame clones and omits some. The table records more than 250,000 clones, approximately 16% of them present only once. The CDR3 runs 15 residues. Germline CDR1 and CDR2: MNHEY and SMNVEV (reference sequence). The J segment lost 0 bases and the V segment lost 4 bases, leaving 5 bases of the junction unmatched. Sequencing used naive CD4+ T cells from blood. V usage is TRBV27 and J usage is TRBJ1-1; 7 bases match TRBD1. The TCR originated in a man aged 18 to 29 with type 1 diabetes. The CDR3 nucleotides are TGTGCCAGCAGTTCGGCCGGGACAGTGAACACTGAAGCTTTCTTT. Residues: CASSSAGTVNTEAFF.